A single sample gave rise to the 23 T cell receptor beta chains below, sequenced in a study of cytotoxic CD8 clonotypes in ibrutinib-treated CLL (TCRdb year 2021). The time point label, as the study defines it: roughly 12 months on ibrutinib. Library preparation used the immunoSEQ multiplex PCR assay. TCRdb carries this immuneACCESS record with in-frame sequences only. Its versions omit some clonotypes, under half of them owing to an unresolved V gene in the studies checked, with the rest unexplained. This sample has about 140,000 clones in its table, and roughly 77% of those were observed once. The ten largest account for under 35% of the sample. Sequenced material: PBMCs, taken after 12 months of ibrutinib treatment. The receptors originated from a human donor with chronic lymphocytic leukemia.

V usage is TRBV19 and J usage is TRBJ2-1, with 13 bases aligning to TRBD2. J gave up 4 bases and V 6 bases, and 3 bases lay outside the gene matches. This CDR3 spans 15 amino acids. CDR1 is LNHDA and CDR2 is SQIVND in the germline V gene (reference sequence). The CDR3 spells CASSRTSGGYNEQFF. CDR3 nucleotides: TGTGCCAGTAGCCGGACTAGCGGGGGTTACAATGAGCAGTTCTTC.

The CDR3: CASSITAGDNEQFF. For the CDR3, the DNA is TGTGCCAGCAGCATTACAGCGGGGGACAATGAGCAGTTCTTC. The chain joins TRBV7-9 to TRBJ2-1; 8 bases fit TRBD2. CDR3 length: 14 residues. V lost 5 bases to trimming and J lost 5 bases; unmatched junction nucleotides: 5. CDR1 is SEHNR, CDR2 FQNEAQ, per germline (reference sequence).

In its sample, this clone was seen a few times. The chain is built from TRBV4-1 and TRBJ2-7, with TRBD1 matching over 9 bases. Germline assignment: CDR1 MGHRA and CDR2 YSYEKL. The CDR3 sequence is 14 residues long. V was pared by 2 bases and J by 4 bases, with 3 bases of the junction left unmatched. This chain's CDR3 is CASSQPGQGYEQYF. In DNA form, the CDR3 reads TGCGCCAGCAGCCAACCGGGACAGGGTTACGAGCAGTACTTC.

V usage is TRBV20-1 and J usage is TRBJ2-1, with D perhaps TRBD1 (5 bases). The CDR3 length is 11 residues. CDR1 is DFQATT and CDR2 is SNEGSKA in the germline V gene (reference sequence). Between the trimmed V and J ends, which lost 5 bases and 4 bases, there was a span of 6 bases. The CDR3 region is CSAAGYNEQFF. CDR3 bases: TGCAGTGCTGCAGGGTACAATGAGCAGTTCTTC.

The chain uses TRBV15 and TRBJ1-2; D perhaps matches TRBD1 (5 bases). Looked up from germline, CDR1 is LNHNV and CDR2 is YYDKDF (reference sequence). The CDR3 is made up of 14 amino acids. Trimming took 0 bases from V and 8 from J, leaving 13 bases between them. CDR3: CATSREVGGGGYTF. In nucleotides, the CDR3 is TGTGCCACCAGCAGAGAGGTGGGGGGTGGAGGCTACACCTTC.

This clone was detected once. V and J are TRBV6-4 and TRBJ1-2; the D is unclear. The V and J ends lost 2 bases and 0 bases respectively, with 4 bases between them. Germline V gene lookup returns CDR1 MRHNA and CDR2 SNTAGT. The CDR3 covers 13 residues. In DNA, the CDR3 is TGTGCCAGCAGTGACACCCCTAACTATGGCTACACCTTC. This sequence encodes CASSDTPNYGYTF.

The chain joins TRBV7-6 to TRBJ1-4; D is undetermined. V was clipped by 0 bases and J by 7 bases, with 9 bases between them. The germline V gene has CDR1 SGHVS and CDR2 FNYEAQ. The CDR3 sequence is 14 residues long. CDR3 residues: CASSLAPMGEKLFF. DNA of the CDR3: TGTGCCAGCAGCTTAGCCCCCATGGGTGAAAAACTGTTTTTT.

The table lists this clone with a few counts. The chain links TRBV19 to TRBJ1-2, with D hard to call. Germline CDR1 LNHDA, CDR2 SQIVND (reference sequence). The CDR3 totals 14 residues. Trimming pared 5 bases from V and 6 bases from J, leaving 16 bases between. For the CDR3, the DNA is TGTGCCAGTAGTCCCCGACGGATCGTTGATGGCTACACCTTC. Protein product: CASSPRRIVDGYTF.

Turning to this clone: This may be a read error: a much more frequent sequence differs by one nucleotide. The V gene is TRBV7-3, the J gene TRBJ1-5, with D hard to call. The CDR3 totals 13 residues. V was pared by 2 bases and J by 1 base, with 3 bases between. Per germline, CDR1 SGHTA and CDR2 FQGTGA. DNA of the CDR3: TGTGCCAGCAGCTTACAGAGCAATCAGCCCCAGCATTTT. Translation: CASSLQSNQPQHF. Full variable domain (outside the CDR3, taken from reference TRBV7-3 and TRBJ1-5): GAGVSQTPSNKVTEKGKYVELRCDPISGHTALYWYRQSLGQGPEFLIYFQGTGAADDSGLPNDRFFAVRPEGSVSTLKIQRTERGDSAVYLCASSLQSNQPQHFGDGTRLSIL.

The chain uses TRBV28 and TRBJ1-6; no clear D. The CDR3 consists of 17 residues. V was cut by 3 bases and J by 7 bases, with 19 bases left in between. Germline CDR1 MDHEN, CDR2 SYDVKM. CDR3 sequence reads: CASSFVPDVKGNSPLHF. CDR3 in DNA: TGTGCCAGCAGTTTTGTGCCAGACGTGAAAGGGAATTCACCCCTCCACTTT.

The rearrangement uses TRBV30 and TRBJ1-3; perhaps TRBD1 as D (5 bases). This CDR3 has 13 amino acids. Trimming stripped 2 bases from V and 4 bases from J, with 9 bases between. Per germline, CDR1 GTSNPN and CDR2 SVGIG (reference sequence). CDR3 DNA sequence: TGTGCCTGGAGTCCAGGGCCCGGAAACACCATATATTTT. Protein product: CAWSPGPGNTIYF.

The CDR3 coding sequence is TGTGCCTGGAGTAAAGACGGTAGCACAGATACGCAGTATTTT. This gives the protein CAWSKDGSTDTQYF. This rearrangement joins TRBV30 to TRBJ2-3; D unresolved. V was shortened by 2 bases and J by 0 bases, with 9 bases between the two germline ends. Germline assignment: CDR1 GTSNPN and CDR2 SVGIG (reference sequence). The CDR3 totals 14 residues.

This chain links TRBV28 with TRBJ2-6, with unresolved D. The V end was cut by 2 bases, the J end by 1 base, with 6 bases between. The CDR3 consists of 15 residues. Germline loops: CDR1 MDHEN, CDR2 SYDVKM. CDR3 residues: CASSLVLSGANVLTF. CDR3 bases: TGTGCCAGCAGTTTAGTCCTTTCTGGGGCCAACGTCCTGACTTTC.

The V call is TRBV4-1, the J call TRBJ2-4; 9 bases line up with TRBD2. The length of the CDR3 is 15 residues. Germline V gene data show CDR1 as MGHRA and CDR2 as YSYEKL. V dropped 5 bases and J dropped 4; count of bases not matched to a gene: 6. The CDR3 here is CASSSRTSEKNIQYF. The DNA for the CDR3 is TGCGCCAGCAGCTCCCGGACTAGCGAAAAAAACATTCAGTACTTC.

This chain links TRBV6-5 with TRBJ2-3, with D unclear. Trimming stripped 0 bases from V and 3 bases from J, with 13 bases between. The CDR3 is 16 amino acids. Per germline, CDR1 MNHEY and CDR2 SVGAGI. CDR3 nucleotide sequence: TGTGCCAGCAGTTACTCGAGTGGGCCCGGGACAGATACGCAGTATTTT. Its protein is CASSYSSGPGTDTQYF.

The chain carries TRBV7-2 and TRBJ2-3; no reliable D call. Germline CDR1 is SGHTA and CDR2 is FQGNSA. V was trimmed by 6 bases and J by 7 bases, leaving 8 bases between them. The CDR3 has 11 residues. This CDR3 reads CASSESYTQYF. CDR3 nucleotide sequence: TGTGCCAGCAGTGAAAGTTATACGCAGTATTTT.

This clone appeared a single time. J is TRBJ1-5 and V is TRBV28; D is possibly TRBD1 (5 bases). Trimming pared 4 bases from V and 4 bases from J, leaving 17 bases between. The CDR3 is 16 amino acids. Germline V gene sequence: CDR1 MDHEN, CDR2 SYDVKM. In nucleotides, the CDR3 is TGTGCCAGCAGTTCAGGGCGGGCAGGGCGGAATCAGCCCCAGCATTTT. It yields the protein CASSSGRAGRNQPQHF.

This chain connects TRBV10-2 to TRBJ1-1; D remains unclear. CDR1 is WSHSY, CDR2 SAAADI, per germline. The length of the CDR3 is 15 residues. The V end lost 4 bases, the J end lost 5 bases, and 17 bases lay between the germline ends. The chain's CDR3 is CASSVRGGWETEAFF. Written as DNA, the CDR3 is TGCGCCAGCAGTGTCCGTGGAGGTTGGGAGACTGAAGCTTTCTTT.

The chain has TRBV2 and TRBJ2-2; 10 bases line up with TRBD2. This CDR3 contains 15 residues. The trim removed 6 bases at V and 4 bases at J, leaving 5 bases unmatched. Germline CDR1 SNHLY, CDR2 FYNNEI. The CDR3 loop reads CASRPGLASTGELFF. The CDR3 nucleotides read TGTGCCAGCAGACCGGGACTAGCGAGCACCGGGGAGCTGTTTTTT. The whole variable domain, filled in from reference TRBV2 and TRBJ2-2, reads EPEVTQTPSHQVTQMGQEVILRCVPISNHLYFYWYRQILGQKVEFLVSFYNNEISEKSEIFDDQFSVERPDGSNFTLKIRSTKLEDSAMYFCASRPGLASTGELFFGEGSRLTVL.

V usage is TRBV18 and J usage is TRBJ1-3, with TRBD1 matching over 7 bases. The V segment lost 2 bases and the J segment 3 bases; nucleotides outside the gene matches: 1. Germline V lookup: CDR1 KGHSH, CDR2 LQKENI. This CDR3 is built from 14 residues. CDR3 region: CASSPSGGGNTIYF. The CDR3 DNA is TGTGCCAGCTCACCATCAGGGGGTGGAAACACCATATATTTT.

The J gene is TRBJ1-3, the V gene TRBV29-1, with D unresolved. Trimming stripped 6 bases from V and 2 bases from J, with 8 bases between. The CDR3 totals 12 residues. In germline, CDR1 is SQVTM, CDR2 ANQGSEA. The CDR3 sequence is CSVLNAGNTIYF. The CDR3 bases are TGCAGCGTGCTGAATGCTGGAAACACCATATATTTT.

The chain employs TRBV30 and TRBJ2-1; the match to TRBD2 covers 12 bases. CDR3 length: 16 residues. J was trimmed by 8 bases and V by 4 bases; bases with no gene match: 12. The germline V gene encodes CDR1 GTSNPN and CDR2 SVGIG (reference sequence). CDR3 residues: CAWTTSTSGRSYEQFF. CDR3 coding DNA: TGTGCCTGGACTACCTCGACTAGCGGGAGATCGTATGAGCAGTTCTTC.

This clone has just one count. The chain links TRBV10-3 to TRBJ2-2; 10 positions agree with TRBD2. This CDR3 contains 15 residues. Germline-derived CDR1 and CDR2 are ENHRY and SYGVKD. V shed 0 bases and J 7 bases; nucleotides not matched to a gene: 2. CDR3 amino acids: CAISESAGGNGELFF. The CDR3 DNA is TGTGCCATCAGTGAGTCAGCGGGAGGGAACGGGGAGCTGTTTTTT.